The 11 T cell receptor beta chains below all came from one sample that was sequenced in a study of STAT5B mutations in CD4+ large granular lymphocyte leukemia. TCRdb's copy holds only in-frame clones and misses some; the assay was immunoSEQ multiplex PCR. There are fewer than 50,000 clones in the sample; around 82% occur only once, and 0.35% lies in the top ten. Sequencing used CD4+ T cells from blood buffy coats. The receptor set was obtained from a human donor in good health.

On this clone itself: One end of the junction fails to match germline, which may point to a read error. V and J are TRBV10-2 and TRBJ1-1; 7 nucleotides align to TRBD1. CDR1 and CDR2 from the germline V gene are WSHSY and SAAADI. CDR3 length: 13 amino acids. In DNA form, the CDR3 reads TGCGCCAGCCGTGACAGGGTGAACACTGAAGCTTTCTTT. Its translation is CASRDRVNTEAFF.

The chain recombines TRBV7-9 with TRBJ2-7; 9 bases align to TRBD2. This CDR3 comprises 15 residues. The V segment lost 2 bases and the J segment 4 bases; nucleotides outside the gene matches: 6. Germline loops: CDR1 SEHNR, CDR2 FQNEAQ (reference sequence). The CDR3 loop reads CASSLLAGARYEQYF. As DNA, the CDR3 is TGTGCCAGCAGCTTATTAGCGGGAGCTCGGTACGAGCAGTACTTC.

The V call is TRBV11-2, the J call TRBJ2-7, with D possibly matching TRBD2 (6 bases). Trimming left V 5 bases short and J 0 bases short, with 17 bases between. The CDR3 has 16 amino acids. Germline CDR1 reads SGHAT; CDR2 reads FQNNGV. The CDR3 region is CASSRSQGLSSYEQYF. The CDR3 bases are TGTGCCAGCAGCAGAAGCCAGGGACTGAGCTCCTACGAGCAGTACTTC.

This clone was counted a single time. The chain carries TRBV7-8 and TRBJ1-1, with a weak D call TRBD1 (6 bases). The germline V gene encodes CDR1 SGHVS and CDR2 FQNEAQ. Trimming removed 4 bases at V and 2 bases at J, with 23 bases between. The CDR3 is 18 residues long. CDR3 DNA sequence: TGTGCCAGCAGCTCTTTAGGGGGACGGGGGAAGCTTAACACTGAAGCTTTCTTT. It translates to CASSSLGGRGKLNTEAFF.

The chain employs TRBV19 and TRBJ2-7; D gene uncertain. Germline values: CDR1 LNHDA, CDR2 SQIVND (reference sequence). V was clipped by 9 bases and J by 2 bases, with 17 bases between them. CDR3 size: 14 residues. CDR3 amino acids: CASSSQAGPYEQYF. In DNA, the CDR3 is TGTGCCAGCTCCTCCCAGGCAGGTCCCTACGAGCAGTACTTC.

The V and J genes are TRBV5-1 and TRBJ1-1; possibly TRBD1 for D (5 bases). The CDR3 is 15 residues long. The V end lost 0 bases, the J end lost 8 bases, and 17 bases lay between the germline ends. The V gene's germline CDR1 is SGHRS and CDR2 YFSETQ. The CDR3 loop reads CASSLGDGGTSEAFF. In nucleotides, the CDR3 is TGCGCCAGCAGCTTGGGGGATGGGGGAACTTCAGAAGCTTTCTTT. Full variable domain (outside the CDR3, taken from reference TRBV5-1 and TRBJ1-1): KAGVTQTPRYLIKTRGQQVTLSCSPISGHRSVSWYQQTPGQGLQFLFEYFSETQRNKGNFPGRFSGRQFSNSRSEMNVSTLELGDSALYLCASSLGDGGTSEAFFGQGTRLTVV.

The chain links TRBV11-3 to TRBJ2-1; D not certain. This CDR3 comprises 13 residues. Trimming stripped 4 bases from V and 4 bases from J, with 8 bases between. The germline V gene has CDR1 SGHNT and CDR2 YENEEA. The CDR3 sequence: CASSSLTYNEQFF. CDR3 bases: TGTGCCAGCAGCTCCCTCACTTACAATGAGCAGTTCTTC.

This chain joins TRBV13 and TRBJ1-2; 7 nucleotides agree with TRBD1. This CDR3 spans 15 amino acids. Losses at the gene ends were 5 bases for V and 2 bases for J; bases not matched to a gene: 8. Germline CDR1 and CDR2: PRHDT and FYEKMQ (reference sequence). CDR3 sequence: CASSIGQEENYGYTF. CDR3 coding DNA: TGTGCCAGCAGCATCGGACAGGAGGAAAACTATGGCTACACCTTC.

The chain has TRBV9 and TRBJ2-1; 7 bases are shared with TRBD2. Germline V gives CDR1 SGDLS, CDR2 YYNGEE. CDR3 length: 18 amino acids. Losses at the gene ends were 0 bases for V and 2 bases for J; bases not matched to a gene: 11. CDR3 DNA: TGTGCCAGCAGCGTAGAGAGATCTAGCGGAGGGACCTACAATGAGCAGTTCTTC. It is translated as CASSVERSSGGTYNEQFF.

The genes are TRBV10-3 and TRBJ1-3; possible D gene TRBD1, 5 bases. The CDR3 totals 12 residues. Trimming cost V 4 bases and J 8 bases, with 9 bases left between them. Germline V gives CDR1 ENHRY, CDR2 SYGVKD. As DNA, the CDR3 is TGTGCCATCAGTGGCAGGGCTGACACCATATATTTT. It encodes CAISGRADTIYF.

This sequence joins TRBV21-1 and TRBJ1-3. TRBV21-1 is shown as a pseudogene. The CDR3 runs to 17 residues. The CDR3 DNA reads TGTGCCAGCAGCACCAGTGTGCGACTTTCGGGAGGAAACACCATATATTTT. This sequence encodes CASSTSVRLSGGNTIYF.